This T cell receptor (beta chain) was found in a study of shared clonotypes between healthy human individuals. Turning to the study itself: CD4 naive cells filled three plates per donor, CD4 memory three, CD8 naive two and CD8 memory one. Study-wide findings and caveats: Sequencing depth was predicted to influence how clonotypes are shared among donors.

Remarks on this clone: Its antigen is undetermined.

From germline, CDR1 is SGHRS and CDR2 YFSETQ. CDR3 size: 14 residues. Trimming took off 0 bases at V and 3 bases at J, with 8 bases between the two ends. Genomic DNA of each subset was evenly split across several immunoSEQ plates. Sequencing used immunoSEQ multiplex PCR; TCRdb keeps in-frame clones, though not all of them. The sample consists of some 790,000 clones, 55% to 75% of them appearing once. Sequenced sample: memory CD4+ T cells sorted from blood. Subset described: CD45RA-negative fraction. This clonotype originated in a woman younger than 45 in good health. The genes are TRBV5-1 and TRBJ2-3; D might be TRBD1 (6 bases). The CDR3 spells CASSLVGQTDTQYF. The CDR3 region has the DNA TGCGCCAGCAGCTTGGTGGGACAAACAGATACGCAGTATTTT.